This T cell receptor beta chain was captured by sequencing in a study of a mutant IDH1 vaccine in newly diagnosed glioma. Study-level information: Radiotherapy alone preceded vaccination by 4-6 weeks; alternatively, vaccination started with temozolomide cycles. Sex distribution of treated patients was roughly 62% male and roughly 40% female; mean age was around 40 years.

Time point here: week 47, end of study. The investigators gave 300 ug of mutant IDH1 20-mer peptide in each vaccine dose, together with topical imiquimod. Eight vaccine doses were administered to patients at weeks 1, 3, 5, 7, 11, 15, 19 and 23. TCRdb keeps only in-frame clones here, not all; method: immunoSEQ multiplex PCR. This sample has some 49,000 clones, with about three quarters found just once. From germline, CDR1 is MNHNS and CDR2 SASEGT. V lost 0 bases and J 7 bases, leaving 9 bases between the germline ends. The CDR3 loop spans 13 amino acids. For this clone: Its antigen is currently unknown.

This chain connects TRBV6-1 to TRBJ1-2, with D maybe TRBD1 (6 bases). The source was PBMCs, collected from a glioma patient whose treatment included an IDH1 peptide vaccine. The receptor was isolated from a woman in her forties with glioma. Some clones in this sample may be carry-over from other donors' samples. DNA of the CDR3: TGTGCCAGCAGTGAAGCCTACAGGGCTGGCTACACCTTC. Protein sequence: CASSEAYRAGYTF.